This T cell receptor (beta chain) was sequenced in a study of response to subunit inactivated influenza vaccine. General study results and limits: Authors suggested each seasonal flu vaccination may recruit only limited numbers of new T cells.

In this sample, this clonotype turned up many times. Its antigen is unknown. CDR1 LGHNA and CDR2 YSLEER come from the germline V gene. Trimming removed 6 bases at V and 0 bases at J, with 8 bases between. The CDR3 has 13 residues. TCRdb called the RT-PCR reads again in MiXCR, with one record for every CDR3 protein. The data show 750,000 to 850,000 distinct CDR3 sequences, approximately 18% seen once. The TCR sequence derives from a middle-aged man who received an inactivated influenza vaccine. The source material was PBMCs from blood, sampled roughly 5 days after vaccination. V gene TRBV4-3 combines with J gene TRBJ1-1; D unclear. The CDR3 DNA follows: TGCGCCAGCAGTATGAGATTGAACACTGAAGCTTTCTTT. Translation gives CASSMRLNTEAFF.